This is a list of T cell receptor beta chains from one sample in a study of blood T cell repertoires in COVID-19. Sequencing was performed with immunoSEQ multiplex PCR; in TCRdb, only in-frame clones are kept and a portion is missing. This sample carries about 120,000 clones, 90% of them seen once, and the ten largest clones take around 3.6%. The sample consisted of peripheral blood. Receptors originate from a man aged 50 to 59 with active COVID-19. Each CDR3 is given without its conserved first and last residue. D genes are given only for firm matches.

V,length,D,CDR3
TRBV12-3/TRBV12-4,11,-,ASGARANQPQH
TRBV6-6,11,TRBD1,ASSYSQGQQLF
TRBV24-1,13,-,ATSDQGLRGEEQF
TRBV6-5,13,-,ASSYGLGSNSPLH
TRBV5-5,12,-,ASSTDGQLYGYT
TRBV18,12,-,ASSQGGLSYEQY
TRBV7-6,12,TRBD2,ASSLGGGGDTQY
TRBV9,13,TRBD1,ASSALQGDDSPLH
TRBV18,12,TRBD1,ASSPGTGGMKLF
TRBV27,11,TRBD2,ASFSSGYNEQF
TRBV9,13,TRBD1,ASSVLQGATGELF
TRBV19,11,-,ASSIEGAGRLF
TRBV10-3,11,TRBD1,AVSGTGVITQY
TRBV27,15,-,ASRSGGARAAPQPQH
TRBV10-2,14,TRBD2,ASSESSQRGLKEQY
TRBV7-9,14,-,ASSFLQGAGANVLT
TRBV6-5,13,TRBD1,ASSPTGGSGNTIY
TRBV3-1/TRBV3-2,14,TRBD2,ASSPRGSGSMDTQY
TRBV5-1,13,TRBD2,ASSLVGGGNNEQF
TRBV2,11,TRBD1,ASQGAGGNTIY
TRBV3-1/TRBV3-2,15,TRBD2,ASSKKFAGRELNEQF
TRBV3-1/TRBV3-2,11,-,ASSQLQDSSLH
TRBV5-5,14,TRBD2,ASSFLAGVNTGELF
TRBV18,13,TRBD2,ASSPLAGGADTQY
TRBV5-1,13,TRBD2,ASSLAGGTSREQF
TRBV5-1,15,TRBD2,ASSSGLAGGVVETQY
TRBV7-9,13,-,ASSLSQASQETQY
TRBV15,12,-,ATSRVSGAGELF
TRBV2,12,TRBD2,ASRGSSGRNEQF
TRBV19,12,-,ASSIWGRYNEQF
TRBV6-5,12,TRBD1,ASSYATGFQEAF
TRBV11-2,13,-,ASSPRQSSSYEQY
TRBV6-6,13,-,ASSYSIAQNTEAF
TRBV4-1,15,-,ASSQEFNGYSNQPQH
TRBV27,19,TRBD2,ASSLSIARASGSVSYNEQF
TRBV27,12,TRBD2,ASSGLAGTDTQY